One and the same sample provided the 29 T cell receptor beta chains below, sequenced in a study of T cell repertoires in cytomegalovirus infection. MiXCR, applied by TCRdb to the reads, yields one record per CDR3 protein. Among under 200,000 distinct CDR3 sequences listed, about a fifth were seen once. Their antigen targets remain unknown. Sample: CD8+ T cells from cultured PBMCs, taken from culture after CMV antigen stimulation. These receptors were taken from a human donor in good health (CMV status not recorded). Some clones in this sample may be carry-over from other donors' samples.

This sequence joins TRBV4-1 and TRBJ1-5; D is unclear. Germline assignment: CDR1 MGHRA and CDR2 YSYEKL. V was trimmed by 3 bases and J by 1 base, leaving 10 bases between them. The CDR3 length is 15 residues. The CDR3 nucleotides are TGCGCCAGCAGCCAGCTTCACCTAAGCAATCAGCCCCAGCATTTT. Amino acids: CASSQLHLSNQPQHF.

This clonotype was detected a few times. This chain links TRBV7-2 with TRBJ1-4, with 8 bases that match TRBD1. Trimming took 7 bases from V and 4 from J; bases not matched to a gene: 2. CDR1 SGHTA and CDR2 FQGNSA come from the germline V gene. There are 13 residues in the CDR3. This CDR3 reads CASTDRVNEKLFF. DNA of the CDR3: TGTGCCAGCACGGACAGGGTTAATGAAAAACTGTTTTTT.

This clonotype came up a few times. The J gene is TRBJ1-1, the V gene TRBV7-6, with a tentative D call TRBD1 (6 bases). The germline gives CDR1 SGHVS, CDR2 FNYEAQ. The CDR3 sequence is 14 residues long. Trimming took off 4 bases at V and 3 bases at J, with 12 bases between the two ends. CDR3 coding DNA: TGTGCCAGCAGCTCGGGGCCAGGGGACACTGAAGCTTTCTTT. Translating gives CASSSGPGDTEAFF.

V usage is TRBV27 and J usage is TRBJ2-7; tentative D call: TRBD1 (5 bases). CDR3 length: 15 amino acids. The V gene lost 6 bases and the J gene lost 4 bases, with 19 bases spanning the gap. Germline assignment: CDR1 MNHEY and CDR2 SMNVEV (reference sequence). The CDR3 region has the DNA TGTGCCAGCAGACCCCAACGACAGACTCGTTACGAGCAGTACTTC. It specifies CASRPQRQTRYEQYF.

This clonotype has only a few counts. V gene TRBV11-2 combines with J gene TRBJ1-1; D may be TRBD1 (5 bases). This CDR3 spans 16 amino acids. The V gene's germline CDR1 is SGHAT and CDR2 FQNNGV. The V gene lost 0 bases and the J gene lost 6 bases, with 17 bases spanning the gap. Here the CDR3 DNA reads TGTGCCAGCAGCTTAGATATGGTCGGGGCAGAAGCTGAAGCTTTCTTT. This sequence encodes CASSLDMVGAEAEAFF.

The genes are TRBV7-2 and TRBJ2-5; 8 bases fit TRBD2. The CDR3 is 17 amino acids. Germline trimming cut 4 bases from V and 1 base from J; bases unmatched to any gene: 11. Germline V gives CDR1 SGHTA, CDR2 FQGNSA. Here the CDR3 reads CASSSKPPAGAQETQYF. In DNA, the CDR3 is TGTGCCAGCAGCTCTAAACCGCCAGCGGGGGCCCAAGAGACCCAGTACTTC.

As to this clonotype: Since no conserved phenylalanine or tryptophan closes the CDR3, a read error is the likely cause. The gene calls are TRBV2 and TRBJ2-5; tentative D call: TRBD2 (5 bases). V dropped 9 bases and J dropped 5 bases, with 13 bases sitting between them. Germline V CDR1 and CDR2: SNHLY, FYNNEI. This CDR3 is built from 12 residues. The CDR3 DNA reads TGTGCCAGTCGGCGGGTAGTGGAGACCCAGTACTTA. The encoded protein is CASRRVVETQYL.

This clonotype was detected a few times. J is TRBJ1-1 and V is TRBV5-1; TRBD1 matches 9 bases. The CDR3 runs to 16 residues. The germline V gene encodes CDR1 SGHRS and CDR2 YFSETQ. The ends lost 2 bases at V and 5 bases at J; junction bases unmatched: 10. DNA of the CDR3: TGCGCCAGCAGCTTACAGGGGGCGAGGGGGTGGACTGAAGCTTTCTTT. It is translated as CASSLQGARGWTEAFF. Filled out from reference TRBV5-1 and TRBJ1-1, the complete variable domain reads KAGVTQTPRYLIKTRGQQVTLSCSPISGHRSVSWYQQTPGQGLQFLFEYFSETQRNKGNFPGRFSGRQFSNSRSEMNVSTLELGDSALYLCASSLQGARGWTEAFFGQGTRLTVV.

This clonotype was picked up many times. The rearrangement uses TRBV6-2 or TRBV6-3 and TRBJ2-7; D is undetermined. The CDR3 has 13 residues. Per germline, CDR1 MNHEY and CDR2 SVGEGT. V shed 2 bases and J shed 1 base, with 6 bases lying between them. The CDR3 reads CASSYKGSYEQYF. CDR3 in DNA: TGTGCCAGCAGTTACAAAGGTTCCTACGAGCAGTACTTC.

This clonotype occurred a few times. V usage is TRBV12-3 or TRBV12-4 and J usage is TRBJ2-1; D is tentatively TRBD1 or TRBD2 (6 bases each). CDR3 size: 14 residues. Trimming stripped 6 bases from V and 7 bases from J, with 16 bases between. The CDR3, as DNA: TGTGCCAGCAGCCGTGCGGGGCAGGGGAATGAGCAGTTCTTC. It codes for CASSRAGQGNEQFF.

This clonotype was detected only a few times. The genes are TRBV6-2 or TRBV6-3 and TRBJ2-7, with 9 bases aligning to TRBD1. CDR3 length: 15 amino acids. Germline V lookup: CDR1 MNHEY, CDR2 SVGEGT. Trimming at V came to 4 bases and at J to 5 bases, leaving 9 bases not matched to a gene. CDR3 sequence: CASSSDRGYANEQYF. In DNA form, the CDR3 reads TGTGCCAGCAGTTCAGACAGGGGGTATGCCAACGAGCAGTACTTC.

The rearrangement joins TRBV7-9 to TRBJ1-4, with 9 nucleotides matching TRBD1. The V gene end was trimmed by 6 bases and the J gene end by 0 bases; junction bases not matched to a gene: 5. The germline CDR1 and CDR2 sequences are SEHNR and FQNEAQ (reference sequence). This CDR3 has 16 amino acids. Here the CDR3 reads CASSWDRAPTNEKLFF. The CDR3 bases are TGTGCCAGCAGTTGGGACAGGGCTCCAACTAATGAAAAACTGTTTTTT.

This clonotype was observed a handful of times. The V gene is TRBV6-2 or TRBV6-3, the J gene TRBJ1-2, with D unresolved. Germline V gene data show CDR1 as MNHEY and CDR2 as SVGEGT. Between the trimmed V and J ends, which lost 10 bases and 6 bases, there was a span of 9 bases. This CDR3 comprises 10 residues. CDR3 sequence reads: CATRRNGYTF. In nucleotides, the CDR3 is TGTGCCACCAGAAGAAATGGCTACACCTTC.

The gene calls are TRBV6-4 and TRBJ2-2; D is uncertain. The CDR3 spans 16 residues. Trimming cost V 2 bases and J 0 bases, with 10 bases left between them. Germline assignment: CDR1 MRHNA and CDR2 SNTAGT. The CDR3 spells CASSDGVGTNTGELFF. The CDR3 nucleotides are TGTGCCAGCAGTGACGGAGTCGGAACGAACACCGGGGAGCTGTTTTTT.

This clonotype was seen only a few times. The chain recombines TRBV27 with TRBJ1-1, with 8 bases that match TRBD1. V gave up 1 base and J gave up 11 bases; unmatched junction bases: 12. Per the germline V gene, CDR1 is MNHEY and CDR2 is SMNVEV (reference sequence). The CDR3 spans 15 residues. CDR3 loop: CASSLYWGQVREAFF. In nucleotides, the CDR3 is TGTGCCAGCAGTTTATATTGGGGACAGGTAAGGGAGGCTTTCTTT.

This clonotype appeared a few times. CDR3 in DNA: TGTGCCAGCAGCTTTTATGCAGGGAGGTCCGGGGAGCTGTTTTTT. Translated: CASSFYAGRSGELFF. The chain uses TRBV7-8 and TRBJ2-2; D may be TRBD2 (6 bases). The CDR3 length is 15 residues. Between the trimmed V and J ends, which lost 3 bases and 6 bases, there was a span of 14 bases. Germline V gives CDR1 SGHVS, CDR2 FQNEAQ.

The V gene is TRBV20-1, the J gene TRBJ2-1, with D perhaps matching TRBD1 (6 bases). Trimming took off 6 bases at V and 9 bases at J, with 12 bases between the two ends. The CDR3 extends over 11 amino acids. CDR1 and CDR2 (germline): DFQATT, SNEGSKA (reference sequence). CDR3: CSALQGGEQFF. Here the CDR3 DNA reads TGCAGTGCCCTACAGGGTGGTGAGCAGTTCTTC.

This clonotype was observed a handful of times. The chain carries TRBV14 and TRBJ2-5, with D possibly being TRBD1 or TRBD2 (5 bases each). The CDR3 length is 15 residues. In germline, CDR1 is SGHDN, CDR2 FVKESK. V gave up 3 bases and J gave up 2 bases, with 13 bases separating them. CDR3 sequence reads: CASSQEPGPQETQYF. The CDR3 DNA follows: TGTGCCAGCAGCCAGGAGCCGGGACCTCAAGAGACCCAGTACTTC.

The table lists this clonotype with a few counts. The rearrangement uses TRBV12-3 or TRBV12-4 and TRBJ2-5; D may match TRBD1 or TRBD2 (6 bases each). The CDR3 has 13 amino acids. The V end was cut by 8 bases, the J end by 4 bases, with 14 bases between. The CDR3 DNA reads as TGTGCCAGCGTAGGGGGGTGGGGAGAGACCCAGTACTTC. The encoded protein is CASVGGWGETQYF.

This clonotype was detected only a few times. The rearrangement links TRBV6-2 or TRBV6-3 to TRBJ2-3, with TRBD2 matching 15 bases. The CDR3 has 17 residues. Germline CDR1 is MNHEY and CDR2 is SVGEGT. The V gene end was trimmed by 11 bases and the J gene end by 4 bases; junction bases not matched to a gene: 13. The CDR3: CAGGTSGGSFGPDTQYF. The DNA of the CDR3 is TGTGCCGGAGGGACTAGCGGGGGGTCCTTCGGCCCAGATACGCAGTATTTT.

CDR3 residues: CASSGPRDRVETEAFF. The CDR3 bases are TGTGCCAGCAGTGGGCCACGTGACAGGGTTGAGACTGAAGCTTTCTTT. The chain carries TRBV25-1 and TRBJ1-1; 7 bases are shared with TRBD1. This CDR3 is built from 16 residues. Looked up from germline, CDR1 is MGHDK and CDR2 is SYGVNS. J gave up 5 bases and V 4 bases, and 13 bases lay outside the gene matches.

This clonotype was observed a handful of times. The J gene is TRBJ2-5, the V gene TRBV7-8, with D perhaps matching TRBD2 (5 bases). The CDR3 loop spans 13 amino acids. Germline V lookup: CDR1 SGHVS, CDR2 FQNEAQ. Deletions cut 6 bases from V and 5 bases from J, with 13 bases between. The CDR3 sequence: CASSLALPETQYF. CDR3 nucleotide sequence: TGTGCCAGCAGTCTAGCTCTCCCCGAGACCCAGTACTTC.

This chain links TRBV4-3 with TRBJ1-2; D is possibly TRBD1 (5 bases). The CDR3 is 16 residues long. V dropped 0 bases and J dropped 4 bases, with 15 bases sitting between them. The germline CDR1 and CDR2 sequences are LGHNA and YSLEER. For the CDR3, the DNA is TGCGCCAGCAGCCAAGATCAGGCAGGGCGGCCCTATGGCTACACCTTC. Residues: CASSQDQAGRPYGYTF.

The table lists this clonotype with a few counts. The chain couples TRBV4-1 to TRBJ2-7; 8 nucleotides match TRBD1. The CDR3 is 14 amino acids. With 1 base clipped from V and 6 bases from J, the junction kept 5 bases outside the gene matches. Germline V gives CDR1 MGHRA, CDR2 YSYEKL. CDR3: CASSQGTGPSEQYF. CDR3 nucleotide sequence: TGCGCCAGCAGCCAAGGGACAGGGCCTTCCGAGCAGTACTTC.

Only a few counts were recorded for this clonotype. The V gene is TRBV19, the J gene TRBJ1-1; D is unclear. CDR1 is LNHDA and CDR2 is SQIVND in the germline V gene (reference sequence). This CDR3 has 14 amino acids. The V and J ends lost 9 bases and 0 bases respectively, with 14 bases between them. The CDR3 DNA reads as TGTGCCAGCTCGGACGGCCTAATGAACACTGAAGCTTTCTTT. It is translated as CASSDGLMNTEAFF.

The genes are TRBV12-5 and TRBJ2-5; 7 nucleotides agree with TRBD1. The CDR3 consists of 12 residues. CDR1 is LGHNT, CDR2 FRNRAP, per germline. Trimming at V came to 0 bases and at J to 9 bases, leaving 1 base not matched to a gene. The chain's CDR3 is CASGLVRGPQYF. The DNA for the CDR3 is TGTGCTAGTGGTTTGGTGAGGGGGCCCCAGTACTTC.

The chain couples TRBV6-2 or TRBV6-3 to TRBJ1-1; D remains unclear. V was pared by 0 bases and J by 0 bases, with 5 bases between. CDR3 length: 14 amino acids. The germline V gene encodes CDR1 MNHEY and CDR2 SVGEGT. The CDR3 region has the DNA TGTGCCAGCAGTTACTCCGGGTTGAACACTGAAGCTTTCTTT. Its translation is CASSYSGLNTEAFF.

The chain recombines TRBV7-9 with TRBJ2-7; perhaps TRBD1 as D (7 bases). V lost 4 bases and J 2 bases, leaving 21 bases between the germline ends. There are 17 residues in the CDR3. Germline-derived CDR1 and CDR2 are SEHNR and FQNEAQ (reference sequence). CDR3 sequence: CASSSPGGGGLPYEQYF. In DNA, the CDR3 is TGTGCCAGCAGCTCCCCCGGCGGAGGGGGCTTACCCTACGAGCAGTACTTC.

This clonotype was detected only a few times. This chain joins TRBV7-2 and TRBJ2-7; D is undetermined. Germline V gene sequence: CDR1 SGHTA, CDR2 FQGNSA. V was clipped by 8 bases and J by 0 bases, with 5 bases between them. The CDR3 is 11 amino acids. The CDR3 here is CASGSSYEQYF. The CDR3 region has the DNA TGTGCCAGCGGTAGCTCCTACGAGCAGTACTTC.